The 2 T cell receptor beta chains listed next were all sequenced from one sample in a study of blood T cell repertoires in COVID-19. Produced via immunoSEQ multiplex PCR; TCRdb's table is partial and in-frame only. The sample records 120,000 to 150,000 clones, approximately 90% being singletons. Input material: peripheral blood. Receptors were obtained from a human donor with COVID-19, enrolled during active disease. The donor label of this sample is uncertain.

This clone was recorded only once. V and J are TRBV7-2 and TRBJ2-2, with 7 bases matching TRBD2. The ends lost 4 bases at V and 6 bases at J; junction bases unmatched: 5. This CDR3 is 14 amino acids long. Germline V CDR1 and CDR2: SGHTA, FQGNSA. In DNA, the CDR3 is TGTGCCAGCAGCTCCCTGGGGAGGGCCGGGGAGCTGTTTTTT. This translates into CASSSLGRAGELFF.

The chain employs TRBV19 and TRBJ2-5; weak D call: TRBD2 (5 bases). The V end was cut by 3 bases, the J end by 2 bases, with 7 bases between. The CDR3 totals 13 residues. CDR1 LNHDA and CDR2 SQIVND come from the germline V gene (reference sequence). CDR3 in DNA: TGTGCCAGTAGTATTAGAGGGCAAGAGACCCAGTACTTC. Encoded protein: CASSIRGQETQYF.